These 5 T cell receptor beta chains were sequenced from one sample in a study of identical twins. TCRdb re-called the 5' RACE reads through MiXCR, storing one row per CDR3 protein. The sample has 280,000 or so distinct CDR3 sequences; approximately 8.5% are singletons. The data also belong to a second study, concerning yellow fever vaccine responses in identical twins.

Material: memory (CD45RO+) T cells sorted from blood. These receptors originate from a woman younger than 30 in good health.

The V and J genes are TRBV5-1 and TRBJ2-7; the match to TRBD1 covers 9 bases. The germline V gene has CDR1 SGHRS and CDR2 YFSETQ. This CDR3 has 15 residues. The trim removed 4 bases at V and 0 bases at J, leaving 5 bases unmatched. CDR3 coding DNA: TGCGCCAGCAGCCCGGGACAGGGAAGCTCCTACGAGCAGTACGTC. Encoded protein: CASSPGQGSSYEQYV.

This clonotype was counted a few times. The V call is TRBV28, the J call TRBJ2-5; D gene uncertain. The CDR3 runs 14 residues. V was shortened by 5 bases and J by 1 base, with 11 bases between the two germline ends. Germline lookup yields CDR1 MDHEN and CDR2 SYDVKM. The CDR3 region has the DNA TGTGCCAGCAGTACCTCCGGGTTCCAAGAGACCCAGTACTTC. The encoded protein is CASSTSGFQETQYF.

In this sample, this clonotype turned up many times. The chain carries TRBV10-3 and TRBJ2-1; no firm D call. The CDR3 has 11 residues. Germline V CDR1 and CDR2: ENHRY, SYGVKD. The V end was cut by 6 bases, the J end by 8 bases, with 8 bases between. The CDR3 sequence: CAIRDSHEQFF. In DNA form, the CDR3 reads TGTGCCATCAGGGATTCGCATGAGCAGTTCTTC.

Many counts were recorded for this clonotype. The chain joins TRBV5-4 to TRBJ2-2, with D unresolved. CDR1 is SGHNT and CDR2 is YYREEE in the germline V gene (reference sequence). The CDR3 sequence is 16 residues long. V was pared by 4 bases and J by 1 base, with 14 bases between. CDR3 sequence: CASSPESGRNTGELFF. The CDR3 nucleotides are TGTGCCAGCAGCCCGGAGTCGGGCAGGAACACCGGGGAGCTGTTTTTT.

This clonotype was seen a handful of times. J is TRBJ2-3 and V is TRBV4-1; perhaps TRBD2 as D (7 bases). Germline-derived CDR1 and CDR2 are MGHRA and YSYEKL. V lost 0 bases, J lost 6 bases, and 19 bases lay in between. The CDR3 runs 17 residues. CDR3 DNA sequence: TGCGCCAGCAGCCAAGAACCCTTAGGGGGGGGGATGGATACGCAGTATTTT. Encoded protein: CASSQEPLGGGMDTQYF.